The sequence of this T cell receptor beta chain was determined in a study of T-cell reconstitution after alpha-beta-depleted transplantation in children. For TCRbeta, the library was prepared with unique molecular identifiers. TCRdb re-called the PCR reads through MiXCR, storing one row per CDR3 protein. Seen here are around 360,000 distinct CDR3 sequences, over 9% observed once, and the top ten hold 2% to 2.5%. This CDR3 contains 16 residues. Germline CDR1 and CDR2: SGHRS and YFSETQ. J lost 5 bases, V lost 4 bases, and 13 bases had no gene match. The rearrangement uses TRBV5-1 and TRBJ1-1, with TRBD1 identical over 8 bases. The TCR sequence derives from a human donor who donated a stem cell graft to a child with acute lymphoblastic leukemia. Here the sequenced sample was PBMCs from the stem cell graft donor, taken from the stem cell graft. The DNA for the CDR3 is TGCGCCAGCAGCCCCGGGACAGGTTTAGTGGGGACTGAAGCTTTCTTT. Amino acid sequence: CASSPGTGLVGTEAFF.